The clone carrying this TCR beta chain was seen only a few times. Its specificity is unknown. The data derive from a study of T cell repertoires in cytomegalovirus infection. In the study overall: Recently identified HLA-C-restricted CMV epitopes and well-studied HLA-B-restricted CMV epitopes were used by the study.

This CDR3 spans 15 amino acids. Germline V gene lookup returns CDR1 PRHDT and CDR2 FYEKMQ (reference sequence). The ends lost 4 bases at V and 4 bases at J; junction bases unmatched: 7. Each CDR3 protein gets one entry after TCRdb re-called the reads with MiXCR. Of some 920,000 distinct CDR3 sequences in the sample, about a third were seen once. Study conclusions and caveats: Cumulative public TCR beta family frequency identified CMV carriers with the relevant HLA.

The V call is TRBV13, the J call TRBJ2-1, with 7 bases fitting TRBD1. The specimen comprised cultured CD8+ T cells from PBMCs, sampled from culture after CMV antigen stimulation. This receptor was obtained from a human donor in good health (CMV status not recorded). Some clones in this sample may be carry-over from other donors' samples. The CDR3 protein is CASSSGTEIYNEQFF. CDR3 coding DNA: TGTGCCAGCAGCTCCGGGACAGAGATATACAATGAGCAGTTCTTC.